The clone carrying this T cell receptor (beta chain) has at least ten counts. The antigen is not known. CDR3 length: 13 residues. V was cut by 8 bases and J by 0 bases, with 10 bases left in between. This sample is drawn from a study of CD8 T cells in ankylosing spondylitis. Findings of the study overall: A motif of fewer than ten highly homologous TCR beta variants was seen as apparently characteristic of ankylosing spondylitis blood. Disease-linked clones displayed a CD8+ phenotype and appeared relatively rarely in peripheral blood.

Quantitative 5'-RACE with molecular barcodes produced the TCR beta libraries. One entry per CDR3 protein, called by TCRdb with MiXCR from the 5' RACE reads. The data hold 200,000 to 250,000 distinct CDR3 sequences, with around 19% observed a single time. The sample comprised blood, either unsorted or a sorted T cell fraction (not recorded which). This TCR was recovered from a male donor with ankylosing spondylitis. This chain joins TRBV12-3 or TRBV12-4 and TRBJ1-1; weak D call: TRBD1 (5 bases). CDR3: CASLRGMNTEAFF. For the CDR3, the DNA is TGTGCCAGCTTAAGGGGTATGAACACTGAAGCTTTCTTT.